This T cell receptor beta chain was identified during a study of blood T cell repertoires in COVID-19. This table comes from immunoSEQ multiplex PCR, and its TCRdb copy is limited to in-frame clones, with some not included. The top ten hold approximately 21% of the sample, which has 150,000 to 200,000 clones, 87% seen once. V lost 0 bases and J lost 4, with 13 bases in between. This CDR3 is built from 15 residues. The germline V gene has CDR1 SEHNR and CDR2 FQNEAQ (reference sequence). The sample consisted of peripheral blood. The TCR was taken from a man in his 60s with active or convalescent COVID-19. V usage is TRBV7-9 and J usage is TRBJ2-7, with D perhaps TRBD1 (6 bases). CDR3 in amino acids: CASSLAQRTEYEQYF. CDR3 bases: TGTGCCAGCAGCTTAGCTCAAAGGACAGAGTACGAGCAGTACTTC. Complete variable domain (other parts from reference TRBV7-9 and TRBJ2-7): DTGVSQNPRHKITKRGQNVTFRCDPISEHNRLYWYRQTLGQGPEFLTYFQNEAQLEKSRLLSDRFSAERPKGSFSTLEIQRTEQGDSAMYLCASSLAQRTEYEQYFGPGTRLTVT.